This T cell receptor (beta chain) was recovered during a study of post-analysis software for immune sequencing data. Study context: Recorded subtypes: relapsing-remitting, secondary progressive, progressive-relapsing; some patients unannotated. General observations from the study: Patients used a handful of TRBV segments, including TRBV5-6, TRBV5-1 and TRBV20-1, more often than controls. There was significantly lower normalized Chao1 diversity in multiple sclerosis patients than in controls.

Unique molecular identifiers tagged the TCR beta cDNA libraries. T cells numbering roughly 0.9 to 10 million yielded cDNA molecules that totaled some 500,000. TCRdb ran MiXCR on the PCR reads and lists one entry per CDR3 protein. The table records hundreds of thousands of distinct CDR3 sequences, just under 30% of them present only once. V shed 7 bases and J shed 5 bases, with 12 bases lying between them. The CDR3 is 13 residues long. Germline V lookup: CDR1 ENHRY, CDR2 SYGVKD. This clonotype was observed a few times. The antigen remains unidentified. The TCR sequence derives from a girl aged 5-17 years with multiple sclerosis. The sample consisted of blood. This chain links TRBV10-3 with TRBJ1-5, with D unclear. CDR3 amino acids: CAIKGFQDQPQHF. The CDR3, as DNA: TGTGCCATCAAAGGATTCCAGGATCAGCCCCAGCATTTT.